This TCR beta chain derives from a study of blood T cell repertoires in COVID-19. For the study at large: COVID-19 samples collected from the United States, Italy and Spain covered acute and convalescent phases.

Looked up from germline, CDR1 is SGHVS and CDR2 is FNYEAQ. This CDR3 comprises 16 residues. V lost 5 bases and J lost 2, with 18 bases in between. As handled by the study authors: Amplified reference gene primers provided the basis for estimating nucleated cell counts. Data came from immunoSEQ multiplex PCR; TCRdb stores just in-frame clones and leaves some out. Clone size and V and J calls were adopted from that table, with D and trimming inferred from the DNA. Among about 100,000 clones listed, about 80% were seen once. This clonotype was sampled from a man between 65 and 80 years old with active or convalescent COVID-19. Sequencing was done on a sample of peripheral blood. The chain carries TRBV7-6 and TRBJ1-2; no reliable D call. Written as DNA, the CDR3 is TGTGCCAGCAGCCCCTCCCCGGACGGAGGAAACTATGGCTACACCTTC. Translating it yields CASSPSPDGGNYGYTF.